What follows are 14 T cell receptor beta chains derived from one specimen sequenced in a study of cytotoxic CD8 clonotypes in ibrutinib-treated CLL. Only in-frame clones appear in the TCRdb table, and some are missing; sequencing was by immunoSEQ multiplex PCR. Among 100,000 to 150,000 clones listed, approximately 85% were seen once. The source was PBMCs, collected after 24 months of ibrutinib treatment. Receptor source: a human donor with chronic lymphocytic leukemia.

CDR3 protein: CASSQLVRADTQYF. The CDR3 bases are TGTGCCAGCAGTCAACTAGTCAGGGCAGATACGCAGTATTTT. The V gene is TRBV27, the J gene TRBJ2-3, with D perhaps matching TRBD1 or TRBD2 (5 bases each). Germline V CDR1 and CDR2: MNHEY, SMNVEV (reference sequence). The CDR3 has 14 amino acids. V was shortened by 5 bases and J by 4 bases, with 13 bases between the two germline ends.

The CDR3 DNA is TGTGCCAGCAGCTTAAGTCGTGGGGCAGTCTCTGGAAACACCATATATTTT. Protein product: CASSLSRGAVSGNTIYF. The chain has TRBV7-3 and TRBJ1-3, with D possibly being TRBD1 (5 bases). The CDR3 is made up of 17 amino acids. Germline V gene data show CDR1 as SGHTA and CDR2 as FQGTGA. Trimming removed 1 base at V and 0 bases at J, with 13 bases between.

The chain couples TRBV10-2 to TRBJ2-5, with 14 bases aligning to TRBD2. The CDR3 is made up of 15 amino acids. Germline V lookup: CDR1 WSHSY, CDR2 SAAADI. V lost 6 bases, J lost 5 bases, and 5 bases stayed unmatched. The CDR3 DNA sequence: TGCGCCAGCAGAGCCGGACTAGCGGGGGGTGAGACCCAGTACTTC. Protein sequence: CASRAGLAGGETQYF.

V is TRBV5-4 and J is TRBJ2-7; 11 nucleotides align to TRBD2. The V and J ends lost 3 bases and 1 base, in that order; junction bases with no gene match: 6. Per germline, CDR1 SGHNT and CDR2 YYREEE (reference sequence). This CDR3 has 16 residues. As DNA, the CDR3 is TGTGCCAGCAGCTCCCTACTAGCGGGAGAATCCTACGAGCAGTACTTC. Protein product: CASSSLLAGESYEQYF. Based on the CDR3 plus reference TRBV5-4 and TRBJ2-7, the full variable domain is ETGVTQSPTHLIKTRGQQVTLRCSSQSGHNTVSWYQQALGQGPQFIFQYYREEENGRGNFPPRFSGLQFPNYSSELNVNALELDDSALYLCASSSLLAGESYEQYFGPGTRLTVT.

The chain recombines TRBV19 with TRBJ2-7; 13 bases line up with TRBD2. Germline V gene sequence: CDR1 LNHDA, CDR2 SQIVND (reference sequence). CDR3 length: 14 amino acids. With V trimmed by 9 bases and J by 5 bases, 7 bases remained unmatched. CDR3 bases: TGTGCCAGGCCGACTAGCGGGGGGAGCGACGAGCAGTACTTC. Translation gives CARPTSGGSDEQYF. The full variable domain, completed using reference TRBV19 and TRBJ2-7, is DGGITQSPKYLFRKEGQNVTLSCEQNLNHDAMYWYRQDPGQGLRLIYYSQIVNDFQKGDIAEGYSVSREKKESFPLTVTSAQKNPTAFYLCARPTSGGSDEQYFGPGTRLTVT.

The rearrangement uses TRBV21-1 and TRBJ1-2. TRBV21-1 constitutes a pseudogene. The CDR3 sequence is 18 residues long. The CDR3: CASSTPSRPQTLLYGYTF. The CDR3 coding sequence is TGTGCCAGCAGCACCCCCAGCCGCCCTCAGACGCTCCTCTATGGCTACACCTTC.

The V and J genes are TRBV6-6 and TRBJ1-4, with D uncertain. Germline loops: CDR1 MNHNY, CDR2 SVGAGI (reference sequence). With 7 bases removed from V and 8 bases from J, the gap between germline ends came to 8 bases. This CDR3 has 11 residues. The CDR3 reads CASKIGEKLFF. In nucleotides, the CDR3 is TGTGCCAGCAAGATCGGCGAAAAACTGTTTTTT.

V and J are TRBV5-5 and TRBJ1-1; 7 positions match TRBD1. Germline-derived CDR1 and CDR2 are SGHKS and YYEKEE (reference sequence). After removal of 2 bases from V and 6 bases from J, the junction contained 10 bases not matched to a gene. The CDR3 contains 15 residues. CDR3 sequence reads: CASSFSGTESAEAFF. Here the CDR3 DNA reads TGTGCCAGCAGCTTCTCCGGGACAGAAAGTGCTGAAGCTTTCTTT.

This chain links TRBV28 with TRBJ1-5, with D perhaps TRBD1 (6 bases). CDR1 is MDHEN, CDR2 SYDVKM, per germline. The length of the CDR3 is 16 residues. V lost 6 bases, J lost 2 bases, and 17 bases lay in between. The CDR3 bases are TGTGCCAGCAGCGATTACAGGGTACGAGGCAATCAGCCCCAGCATTTT. Translated, it gives CASSDYRVRGNQPQHF. The whole variable domain, filled in from reference TRBV28 and TRBJ1-5, reads DVKVTQSSRYLVKRTGEKVFLECVQDMDHENMFWYRQDPGLGLRLIYFSYDVKMKEKGDIPEGYSVSREKKERFSLILESASTNQTSMYLCASSDYRVRGNQPQHFGDGTRLSIL.

The rearrangement links TRBV7-7 to TRBJ2-3; D assignment may be TRBD1 or TRBD2 (5 bases each). Germline V gene sequence: CDR1 SSHAT, CDR2 FNYEAQ (reference sequence). The ends were cut back, 1 base at V and 0 bases at J, with 8 bases in the middle. This CDR3 is 15 amino acids long. The CDR3 nucleotides are TGTGCCAGCAGCTTAGGAGGGGCTAGCACAGATACGCAGTATTTT. It encodes CASSLGGASTDTQYF.

The CDR3 loop reads CASSQIERRAYTF. CDR3 DNA: TGCGCCAGCAGCCAAATCGAGAGAAGAGCCTACACCTTC. The V gene is TRBV4-1, the J gene TRBJ1-2; no definite D call. CDR3 length equals 13 residues. The V gene's germline CDR1 is MGHRA and CDR2 YSYEKL. The V end lost 2 bases, the J end lost 10 bases, and 14 bases lay between the germline ends.

The rearrangement links TRBV28 to TRBJ1-4, with D unresolved. The V end was cut by 3 bases, the J end by 0 bases, with 11 bases between. CDR1 is MDHEN and CDR2 is SYDVKM in the germline V gene. CDR3 length: 16 residues. In DNA form, the CDR3 reads TGTGCCAGCAGTTTTTGGACCATTGCAACTAATGAAAAACTGTTTTTT. This translates into CASSFWTIATNEKLFF.

V usage is TRBV18 and J usage is TRBJ2-7; maybe TRBD1 (5 bases). Germline V gene data show CDR1 as KGHSH and CDR2 as LQKENI. V was pared by 0 bases and J by 5 bases, with 17 bases between. The CDR3 sequence is 16 residues long. CDR3 protein: CASSPPVSPTGDEQYF. CDR3 coding DNA: TGTGCCAGCTCACCACCTGTTAGCCCAACAGGAGACGAGCAGTACTTC.

This chain links TRBV18 with TRBJ2-2, with D unresolved. This CDR3 has 15 amino acids. V was shortened by 0 bases and J by 0 bases, with 5 bases between the two germline ends. Per germline, CDR1 KGHSH and CDR2 LQKENI. CDR3 coding DNA: TGTGCCAGCTCACCACCGCGCACGAACACCGGGGAGCTGTTTTTT. This gives the protein CASSPPRTNTGELFF.